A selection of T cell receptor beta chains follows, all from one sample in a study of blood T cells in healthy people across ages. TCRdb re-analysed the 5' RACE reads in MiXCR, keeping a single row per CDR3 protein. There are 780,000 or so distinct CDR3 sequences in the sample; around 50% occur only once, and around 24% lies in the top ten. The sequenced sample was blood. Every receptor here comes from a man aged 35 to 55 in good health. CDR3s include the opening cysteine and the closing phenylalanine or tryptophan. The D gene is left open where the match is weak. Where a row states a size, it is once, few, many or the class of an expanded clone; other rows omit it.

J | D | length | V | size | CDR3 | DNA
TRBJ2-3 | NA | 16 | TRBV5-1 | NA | CASSFKGSASTDTQYF | TGCGCCAGCAGCTTCAAGGGATCGGCATCCACAGATACGCAGTATTTT
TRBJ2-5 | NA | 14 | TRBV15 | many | CATSGDRDLETQYF | TGTGCCACCAGCGGAGACCGGGACTTGGAGACCCAGTACTTC
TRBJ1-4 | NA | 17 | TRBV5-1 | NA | CASSLLSGDSTNEKLFF | TGCGCCAGCAGCTTATTGTCAGGGGATTCAACTAATGAAAAACTGTTTTTT
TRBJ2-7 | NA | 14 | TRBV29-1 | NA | CSVEERGQTYEQYF | TGCAGCGTTGAAGAAAGAGGACAAACCTACGAGCAGTACTTC
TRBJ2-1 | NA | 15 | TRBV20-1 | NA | CSAEFIGTDPNEQFF | TGCAGTGCCGAGTTCATCGGGACGGACCCGAATGAGCAGTTCTTC
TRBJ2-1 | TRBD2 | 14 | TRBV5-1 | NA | CASSFAGGPSEQFF | TGCGCCAGCAGCTTCGCGGGAGGGCCCTCGGAGCAGTTCTTC
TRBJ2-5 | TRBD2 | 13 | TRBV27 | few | CASSGGNEETQYF | TGTGCCAGCAGCGGGGGGAACGAAGAGACCCAGTACTTC
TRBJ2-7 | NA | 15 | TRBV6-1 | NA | CASNEWADVTYEQYF | TGTGCCAGCAATGAGTGGGCAGACGTAACCTACGAGCAGTACTTC
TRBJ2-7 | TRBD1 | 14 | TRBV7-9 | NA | CASSYEQGAREQYF | TGTGCCAGCAGCTACGAACAGGGGGCGCGAGAGCAGTACTTC
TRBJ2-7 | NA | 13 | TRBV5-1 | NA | CASSLLQGHEQYF | TGCGCCAGCAGCTTGTTGCAGGGGCACGAGCAGTACTTC
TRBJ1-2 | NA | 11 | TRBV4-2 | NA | CASSQDFGYTF | TGTGCCAGCAGCCAAGATTTCGGCTACACCTTC
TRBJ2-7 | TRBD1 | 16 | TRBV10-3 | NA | CAISGRTEDRAYEQYF | TGTGCCATCAGTGGTCGAACGGAGGACAGGGCCTACGAGCAGTACTTC
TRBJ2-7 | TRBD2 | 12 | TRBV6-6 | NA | CASRAGEYEQYF | TGTGCCAGCAGGGCGGGAGAATACGAGCAGTACTTC
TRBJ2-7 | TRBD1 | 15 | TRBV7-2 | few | CASSQRQGSPYEQYF | TGTGCCAGCAGCCAAAGACAGGGGTCCCCCTACGAGCAGTACTTC
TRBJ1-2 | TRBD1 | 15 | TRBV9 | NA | CASTGGEYIMRDYTF | TGTGCCAGTACAGGGGGAGAGTATATCATGCGTGACTACACCTTC
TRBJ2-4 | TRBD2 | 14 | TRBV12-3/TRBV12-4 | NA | CASIPGLGSHIQYF | TGTGCCAGCATTCCGGGACTAGGAAGTCACATTCAGTACTTC
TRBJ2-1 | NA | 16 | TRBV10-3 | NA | CAISGSQTSSYNEQFF | TGTGCCATCAGTGGGTCCCAGACCAGCTCCTACAATGAGCAGTTCTTC
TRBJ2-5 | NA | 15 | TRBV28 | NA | CASSLGSGIIETQYF | TGTGCCAGCAGTCTAGGGTCTGGGATTATAGAGACCCAGTACTTC
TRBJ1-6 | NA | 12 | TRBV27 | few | CASSFWDSPLHF | TGTGCCAGCAGTTTTTGGGATTCACCCCTCCACTTT
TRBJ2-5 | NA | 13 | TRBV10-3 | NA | CAIRVTNQETQYF | TGTGCCATCAGGGTTACAAACCAAGAGACCCAGTACTTC
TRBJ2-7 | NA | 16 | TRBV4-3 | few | CASSQETDSPSYEQYF | TGCGCCAGCAGCCAAGAAACAGATTCGCCCTCCTACGAGCAGTACTTC
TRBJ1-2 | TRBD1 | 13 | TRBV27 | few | CASSPNRGGGYTF | TGTGCCAGCAGCCCCAACAGGGGAGGGGGCTACACCTTC
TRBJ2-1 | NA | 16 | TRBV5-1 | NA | CASSPTTSASWAEQFF | TGCGCCAGCAGCCCGACGACTTCTGCTAGCTGGGCTGAGCAGTTCTTC
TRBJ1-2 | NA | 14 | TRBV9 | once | CASSPVVTDYGYTF | TGTGCCAGCAGCCCAGTGGTGACAGACTATGGCTACACCTTC
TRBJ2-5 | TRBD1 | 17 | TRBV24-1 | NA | CATSNTGTGLLQETQYF | TGTGCCACCAGTAACACCGGGACAGGGTTACTCCAAGAGACCCAGTACTTC
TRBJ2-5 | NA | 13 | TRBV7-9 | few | CASSRGREETQYF | TGTGCCAGCAGCCGGGGACGGGAAGAGACCCAGTACTTC
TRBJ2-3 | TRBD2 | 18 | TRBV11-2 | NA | CASSLGRGDYPRGDTQYF | TGTGCCAGCAGCTTGGGCCGTGGGGACTACCCCCGAGGAGATACGCAGTATTTT
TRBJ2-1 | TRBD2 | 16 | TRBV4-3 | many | CASSQDITSGYNEQFF | TGCGCCAGCAGCCAAGATATAACTAGCGGGTACAATGAGCAGTTCTTC
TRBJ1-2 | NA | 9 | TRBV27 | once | CASRHGYTF | TGTGCCAGCAGGCATGGCTACACCTTC
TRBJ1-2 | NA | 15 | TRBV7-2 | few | CASSLVVGESYGYTF | TGTGCCAGCAGCTTAGTGGTCGGGGAGTCCTATGGCTACACCTTC
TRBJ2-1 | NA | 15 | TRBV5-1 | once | CASSVDTPSYNEQFF | TGTGCCAGCAGCGTTGACACCCCCTCTTACAATGAGCAGTTCTTC
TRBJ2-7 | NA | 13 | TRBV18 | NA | CASAPSTAYEQYF | TGTGCCAGCGCACCGTCGACAGCCTACGAGCAGTACTTC
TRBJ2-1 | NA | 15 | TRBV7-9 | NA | CASSYSYEAKSIQFF | TGTGCCAGCAGCTATTCATATGAAGCCAAAAGCATTCAGTTCTTC
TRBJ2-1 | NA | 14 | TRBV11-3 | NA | CASSQPPTYNEQFF | TGTGCCAGCAGCCAGCCCCCCACCTACAATGAGCAGTTCTTC
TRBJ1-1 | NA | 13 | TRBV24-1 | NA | CATKLTGNTEAFF | TGTGCCACCAAACTTACAGGGAACACTGAAGCTTTCTTT
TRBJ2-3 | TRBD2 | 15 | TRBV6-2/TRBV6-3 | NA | CASSLPAGAADTQYF | TGTGCCAGCAGTCTCCCAGCGGGGGCAGCAGATACGCAGTATTTT
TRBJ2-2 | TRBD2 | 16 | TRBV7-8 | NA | CASEPAGDANTGELFF | TGTGCCAGCGAGCCAGCGGGGGATGCGAACACCGGGGAGCTGTTTTTT
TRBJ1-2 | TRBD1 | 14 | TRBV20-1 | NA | CSADRQGLSYGFTF | TGCAGTGCAGACAGACAGGGCCTGAGCTATGGCTTCACCTTC
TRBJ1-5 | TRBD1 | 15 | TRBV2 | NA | CASNDRQGPGKPQHF | TGTGCCAGCAATGATAGACAGGGCCCAGGGAAGCCCCAGCATTTT
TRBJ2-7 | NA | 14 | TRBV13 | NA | CASSLGIAPYEQYF | TGTGCCAGCAGCTTAGGCATCGCGCCTTACGAGCAGTACTTC
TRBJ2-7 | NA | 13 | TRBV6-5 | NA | CASSYSEDSEQYF | TGTGCCAGCAGTTACTCCGAGGATTCCGAGCAGTACTTC